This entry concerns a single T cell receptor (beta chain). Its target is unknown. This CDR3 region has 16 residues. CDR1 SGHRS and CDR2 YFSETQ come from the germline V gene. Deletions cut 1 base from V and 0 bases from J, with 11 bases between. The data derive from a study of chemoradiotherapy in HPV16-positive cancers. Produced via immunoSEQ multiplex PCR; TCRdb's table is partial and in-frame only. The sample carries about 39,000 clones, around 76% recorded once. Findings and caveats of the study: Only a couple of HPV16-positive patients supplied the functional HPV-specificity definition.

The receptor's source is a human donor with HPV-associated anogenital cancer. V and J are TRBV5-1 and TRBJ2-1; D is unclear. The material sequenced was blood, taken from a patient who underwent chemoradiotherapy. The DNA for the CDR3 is TGCGCCAGCAGCTTGCCCAGCGCGAGCTCCTACAATGAGCAGTTCTTC. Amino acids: CASSLPSASSYNEQFF.